The entry below describes one TCR beta chain. The sample comes from a study of blood T cell repertoires in COVID-19. Per the original data handling: Reference gene primer amplification in the assay estimated nucleated cell counts. Data came from immunoSEQ multiplex PCR; TCRdb stores just in-frame clones and leaves some out. V and J calls plus clone size are reproduced from that table; the DNA served to infer D and trimming. The sample has approximately 100,000 clones; around nine tenths are singletons. CDR1 is LNHDA and CDR2 is SQIVND in the germline V gene (reference sequence). The CDR3 totals 13 residues. V was pared by 10 bases and J by 9 bases, with 21 bases between.

V and J are TRBV19 and TRBJ2-5; weak D call: TRBD1 (6 bases). Material for sequencing was peripheral blood. The receptor comes from a woman aged 80 or over in a cohort sampled during active COVID-19. The CDR3 sequence: CATQGWQNEAQYF. For the CDR3, the DNA is TGTGCCACCCAGGGGTGGCAGAACGAGGCCCAGTACTTC.